A single sample is the source of the 2 T cell receptor beta chains below, sequenced in a study of control samples from healthy donors and cancer patients. Sequencing used immunoSEQ multiplex PCR; TCRdb keeps in-frame clones, though not all of them. Among about 60,000 clones listed, nearly 90% were seen once. Specimen: blood. The receptors here all came from a man aged 50-59 years in good health.

The rearrangement links TRBV5-6 to TRBJ2-7; no clear D gene. Deletions cut 4 bases from V and 2 bases from J, with 4 bases between. CDR1 is SGHDT and CDR2 is YYEEEE in the germline V gene. The CDR3 runs to 11 residues. This CDR3 reads CASSPTYEQYF. The DNA of the CDR3 is TGTGCCAGCAGCCCCACCTACGAGCAGTACTTC.

V gene TRBV6-5 combines with J gene TRBJ2-1; D is ambiguous. V was shortened by 7 bases and J by 7 bases, with 17 bases between the two germline ends. The germline V gene encodes CDR1 MNHEY and CDR2 SVGAGI. The CDR3 has 14 amino acids. The CDR3 DNA reads TGTGCCAGCACCCCAGACGCCCGTGGTAATGAGCAGTTCTTC. Translating it yields CASTPDARGNEQFF.